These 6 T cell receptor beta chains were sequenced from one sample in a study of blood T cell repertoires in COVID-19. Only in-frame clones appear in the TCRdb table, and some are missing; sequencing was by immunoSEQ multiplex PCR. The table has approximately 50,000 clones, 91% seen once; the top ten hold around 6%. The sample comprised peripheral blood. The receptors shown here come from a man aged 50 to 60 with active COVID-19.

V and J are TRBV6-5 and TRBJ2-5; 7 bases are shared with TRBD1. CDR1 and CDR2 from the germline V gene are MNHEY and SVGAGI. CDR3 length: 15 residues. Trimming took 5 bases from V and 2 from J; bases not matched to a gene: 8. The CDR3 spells CASSTYRDSQETQYF. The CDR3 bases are TGTGCCAGCAGTACTTATCGGGACAGTCAAGAGACCCAGTACTTC.

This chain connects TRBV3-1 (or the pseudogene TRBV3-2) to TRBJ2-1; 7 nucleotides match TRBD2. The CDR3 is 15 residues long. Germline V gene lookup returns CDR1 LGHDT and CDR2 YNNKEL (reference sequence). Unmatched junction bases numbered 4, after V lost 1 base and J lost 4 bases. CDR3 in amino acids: CASSQGSGGYNEQFF. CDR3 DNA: TGTGCCAGCAGCCAAGGGTCGGGGGGATACAATGAGCAGTTCTTC.

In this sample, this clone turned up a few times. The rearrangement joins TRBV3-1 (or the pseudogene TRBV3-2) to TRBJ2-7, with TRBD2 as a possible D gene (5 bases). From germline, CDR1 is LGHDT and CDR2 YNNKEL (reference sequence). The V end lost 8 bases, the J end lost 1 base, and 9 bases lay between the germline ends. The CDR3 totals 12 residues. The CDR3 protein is CASGGRSYEQYF. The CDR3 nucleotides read TGTGCCAGCGGCGGGCGTTCCTACGAGCAGTACTTC.

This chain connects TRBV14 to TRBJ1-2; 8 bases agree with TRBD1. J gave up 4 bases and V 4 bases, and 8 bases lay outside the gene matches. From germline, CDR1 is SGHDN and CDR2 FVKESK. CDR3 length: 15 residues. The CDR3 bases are TGTGCCAGCAGCCGACAGGGGTCGGGAGGCTATGGCTACACCTTC. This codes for CASSRQGSGGYGYTF. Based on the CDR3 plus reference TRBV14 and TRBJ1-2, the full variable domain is EAGVTQFPSHSVIEKGQTVTLRCDPISGHDNLYWYRRVMGKEIKFLLHFVKESKQDESGMPNNRFLAERTGGTYSTLKVQPAELEDSGVYFCASSRQGSGGYGYTFGSGTRLTVV.

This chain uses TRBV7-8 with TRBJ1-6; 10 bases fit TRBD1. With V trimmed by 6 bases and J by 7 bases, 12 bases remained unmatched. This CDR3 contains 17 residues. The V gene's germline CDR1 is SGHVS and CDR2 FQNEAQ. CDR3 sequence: CASRLTTPGQGNSPLHF. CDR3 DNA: TGTGCCAGCAGGTTAACCACTCCGGGACAGGGGAATTCACCCCTCCACTTT.

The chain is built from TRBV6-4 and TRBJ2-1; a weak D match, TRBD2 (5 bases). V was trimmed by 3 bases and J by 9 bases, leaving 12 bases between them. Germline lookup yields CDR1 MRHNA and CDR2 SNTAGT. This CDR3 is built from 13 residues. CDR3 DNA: TGTGCCAGCAGTGAAAGGGTTGGACTTGAGCAGTTCTTC. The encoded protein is CASSERVGLEQFF.